This TCR beta chain derives from a study of shared clonotypes between healthy human individuals. Study as a whole: Each donor contributed plates that comprised three CD4 naive, three CD4 memory, two CD8 naive and one CD8 memory.

Regarding the study as a whole: A limitation of the genetic and exposure-history diversity represented arose from few donors.

Clones were read by immunoSEQ multiplex PCR, and TCRdb kept only the in-frame ones, dropping some. This table holds some 2 million clones, 85% to 95% found once. As for this clone: Its specificity is not known.

CD45RA-negative memory and CD45RA+ naive subsets were split from the CD4+ cells. V lost 8 bases and J lost 6, with 13 bases in between. Per the germline V gene, CDR1 is MNHNS and CDR2 is SASEGT. CDR3 length: 12 amino acids. This chain joins TRBV6-1 and TRBJ1-2; perhaps TRBD1 as D (5 bases). The sequence was obtained from a man aged 18 to 29 in good health. The specimen sequenced was naive CD4+ T cells sorted from blood. Subset: CD45RA+ positively selected. The CDR3 loop is CASGRETDGYTF. The CDR3 coding sequence is TGTGCCAGCGGACGGGAGACAGATGGCTACACCTTC.